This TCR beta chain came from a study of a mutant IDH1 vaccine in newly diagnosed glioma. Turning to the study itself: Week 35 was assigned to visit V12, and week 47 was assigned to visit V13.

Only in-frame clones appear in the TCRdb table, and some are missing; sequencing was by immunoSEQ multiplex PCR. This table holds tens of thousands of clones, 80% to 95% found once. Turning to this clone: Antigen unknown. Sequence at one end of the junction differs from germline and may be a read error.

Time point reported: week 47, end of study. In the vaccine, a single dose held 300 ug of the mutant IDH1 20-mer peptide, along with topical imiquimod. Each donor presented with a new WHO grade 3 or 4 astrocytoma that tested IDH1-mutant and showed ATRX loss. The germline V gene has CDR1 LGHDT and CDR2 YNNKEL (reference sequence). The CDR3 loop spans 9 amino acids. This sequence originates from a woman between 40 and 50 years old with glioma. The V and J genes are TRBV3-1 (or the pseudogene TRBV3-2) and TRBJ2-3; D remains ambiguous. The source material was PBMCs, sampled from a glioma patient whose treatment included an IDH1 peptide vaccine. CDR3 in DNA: TGTGCCAGCAGCCAAGAGAGGCATTTT. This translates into CASSQERHF.